This passage covers 18 T cell receptor delta chains from one sample sequenced in a study of gamma-delta chains in newborns, infants, children. TCRdb re-called the reads via CATT. The sample lists thousands of delta-chain clones; approximately 2% were seen once. The sample was blood. The source is a child who was a newborn, infant or young child, either healthy, febrile or measles-vaccinated (not recorded which).

A word on this clone: The TCRdb record carries a much larger clone's protein, which differs from this DNA's translation at residue 6; a read error is the likely cause, and the protein listed here is the DNA translation. The rearrangement joins TRDV2 to TRDJ2, with 7 bases that match TRDD3. CDR3 length: 15 residues. Germline lookup yields CDR1 GEAIGNYY and CDR2 EKD. V lost 0 bases and J lost 1; bases outside the gene matches: 1. CDR3 sequence: CACDTVGDLTAQLFF. The CDR3 DNA reads TGTGCCTGTGACACCGTGGGGGATTTGACAGCACAACTCTTCTTT.

Points on this clone: A far larger clone lies a single base away; this is likely a read error. Within the sample, other DNA sequences also encode this same CDR3. The chain links TRDV2 to TRDJ3, with 11 bases identical to TRDD3. CDR3 length equals 19 residues. CDR1 GEAIGNYY and CDR2 EKD come from the germline V gene. CDR3 residues: CACDTYWGISSWDTRQMFF. The CDR3 nucleotides are TGTGCCTGTGACACCTACTGGGGGATAAGCTCCTGGGACACCCGTCAGATGTTTTTC.

In nucleotides, the CDR3 is TGTGCCTGTGACACCGTTGAGTACACCGATAAACTCATCTTT. Its protein product is CACDTVEYTDKLIF. The chain uses TRDV2 and TRDJ1; D unclear. The CDR3 is made up of 14 amino acids. CDR1 GEAIGNYY and CDR2 EKD come from the germline V gene. V lost 0 bases to trimming and J lost 0 bases, with 7 bases between them.

The CDR3 coding sequence is TGTGCCTGTGACCTACTGGGGGGTACCGATAAACTCATCTTT. Amino acids: CACDLLGGTDKLIF. V usage is TRDV2 and J usage is TRDJ1; 8 bases fit TRDD3. This CDR3 region has 14 residues. Germline V gene data show CDR1 as GEAIGNYY and CDR2 as EKD. Trimming cost V 3 bases and J 2 bases; bases outside gene matches: 4.

This clone showed up just a few times. This DNA's translation and the protein TCRdb lists, from a much larger clone, do not match at residue 16, likely due to a read error; the protein shown is translated from the DNA. The chain recombines TRDV2 with TRDJ3, with D maybe TRDD3 (6 bases). The V gene's germline CDR1 is GEAIGNYY and CDR2 EKD. The CDR3 contains 18 residues. The CDR3 here is CACDTGDFYSWDTRQLFF. Here the CDR3 DNA reads TGTGCCTGTGACACCGGGGATTTCTACTCCTGGGACACCCGACAGCTGTTTTTC.

A remark on this clone: TCRdb has a much larger clone's protein, which differs at residue 6 from the translation of this DNA, likely because of a read error; what is shown is the protein translated from the DNA. The CDR3 sequence is CALGERLDWGDKYTDKLIF. CDR3 nucleotides: TGTGCTCTTGGGGAACGCCTCGATTGGGGGGATAAGTACACCGATAAACTCATCTTT. The chain carries TRDV1 and TRDJ1; 8 bases are a match to TRDD3. The CDR3 is 19 residues long. After removal of 1 base from V and 0 bases from J, the junction contained 13 bases not matched to a gene. Germline lookup yields CDR1 TSWWSYY and CDR2 QGS.

In this sample, this clone turned up a few times. A far larger clone is just one base off, so this is likely a read error. Other DNA sequences of this sample code for an identical CDR3. The rearrangement links TRDV1 to TRDJ1, with 9 bases that match TRDD3. Germline CDR1 is TSWWSYY and CDR2 is QGS. The CDR3 totals 21 residues. V gave up 0 bases and J gave up 3 bases; unmatched junction bases: 20. CDR3 sequence reads: CALGELPPSPLLGDMPDKLIF. DNA for the CDR3: TGTGCTCTTGGGGAACTCCCTCCTTCCCCTTTACTGGGGGACATGCCCGATAAACTCATCTTT.

As concerns this clone: This probably arose from a read error, given a far larger clone one base away. This chain joins TRDV2 and TRDJ3, with 11 bases identical to TRDD3. The trim removed 0 bases at V and 2 bases at J, leaving 8 bases unmatched. The CDR3 is 20 residues long. Germline lookup yields CDR1 GEAIGNYY and CDR2 EKD. CDR3 protein: CACDTVLGDKSPWDTRQMFF. Here the CDR3 DNA reads TGTGCCTGTGACACCGTACTGGGGGATAAAAGCCCCTGGGACACCCGACAGATGTTTTTC.

A note on this clone: Since a far larger clone is one base different, this is likely a read error. Additional DNA sequences in this sample encode the identical CDR3. J is TRDJ3 and V is TRDV2; no clear D gene. Trimming took off 0 bases at V and 0 bases at J, with 8 bases between the two ends. The CDR3 sequence is 17 residues long. Germline V gene lookup returns CDR1 GEAIGNYY and CDR2 EKD. The CDR3 spells CACDTWDSSWDTRQMFF. In DNA form, the CDR3 reads TGTGCCTGTGACACCTGGGACAGCTCCTGGGACACCCGACAGATGTTTTTC.

Remarks on this clone: TCRdb lists the protein of a much larger clone for this DNA, which differs at residue 5, so this is likely a read error; the protein given here is translated from the DNA itself. The chain carries TRDV2 and TRDJ2; 7 bases align to TRDD3. CDR1 GEAIGNYY and CDR2 EKD come from the germline V gene. After removal of 3 bases from V and 2 bases from J, the junction contained 8 bases not matched to a gene. CDR3 length: 16 amino acids. As DNA, the CDR3 is TGTGCCTGTGACGCTAGGCCTGGGGGCTTGACAGCACAACTCTTCTTT. Translation gives CACDARPGGLTAQLFF.

With regard to this clone: It differs at one base from a far larger clone, so likely a read error. Written as DNA, the CDR3 is TGTGCCTGTGACATACTGGGGGATACGCAAAAACCCTCCTGGGACACCCGACAGACGTTTTTC. Its translation: CACDILGDTQKPSWDTRQTFF. The genes are TRDV2 and TRDJ3; TRDD3 matches at 13 bases. The CDR3 is 21 residues long. The germline V gene encodes CDR1 GEAIGNYY and CDR2 EKD.

The V call is TRDV2, the J call TRDJ2; D might be TRDD3 (6 bases). Trimming shortened V by 0 bases and J by 6 bases, and 10 bases separated the two germline ends. The CDR3 runs to 14 residues. CDR1 and CDR2 (germline): GEAIGNYY, EKD. The DNA for the CDR3 is TGTGCCTGTGACACCTGGGGATTGGCAGCACAACTCTTCTTT. Residues: CACDTWGLAAQLFF.

This clone has more than one count but fewer than ten. A far larger clone is one base from this, pointing to a likely read error. The sample holds other DNA sequences that translate to the same CDR3. The CDR3 spells CACDTGGLFSWDTRQMFF. The DNA for the CDR3 is TGTGCCTGTGACACTGGGGGATTATTTTCATGGGACACCCGACAGATGTTTTTC. The V and J genes are TRDV2 and TRDJ3; 8 bases line up with TRDD3. Per germline, CDR1 GEAIGNYY and CDR2 EKD. V dropped 1 base and J dropped 4; count of bases not matched to a gene: 8. There are 18 residues in the CDR3.

Of note for this clone: This likely came from a read error, as a far larger clone is one base away. Other nucleotide sequences from this sample produce the same CDR3. This rearrangement joins TRDV1 to TRDJ1, with TRDD3 matching over 11 bases. The CDR3 covers 18 residues. Germline lookup yields CDR1 TSWWSYY and CDR2 QGS. CDR3 coding DNA: TGTGCTCTTTTTCCTTCCTACTGGGGGATAAGCTGGACCGACAAACTCATCTTT. Protein product: CALFPSYWGISWTDKLIF.

With regard to this clone: The mismatch at residue 17 between this DNA's translation and the TCRdb protein of a much larger clone likely reflects a read error; the protein shown is translated from the DNA. DNA of the CDR3: TGTGCTCTTGGGGATCACTGGCCTGGGGGATACTCGGTGGTGGTGGCAGTACAACTCTTCTTT. It is translated as CALGDHWPGGYSVVVAVQLFF. This rearrangement joins TRDV1 to TRDJ2, with 11 bases matching TRDD3. V shed 3 bases, J shed 10 bases, and the junction held 25 bases outside the gene matches. CDR1 and CDR2 (germline): TSWWSYY, QGS. This CDR3 is built from 21 residues.

By frequency in the sample, this clone is medium-sized. With only one base between it and a far larger clone, this is likely a read error. V gene TRDV2 combines with J gene TRDJ2; 11 bases agree with TRDD3. This CDR3 is built from 15 residues. Per germline, CDR1 GEAIGNYY and CDR2 EKD. Written as DNA, the CDR3 is TGTGCCTGTGGCACCGTGGGGGATACGCGAACACAACTCTTCTTT. Amino acids: CACGTVGDTRTQLFF.

This clone has a handful of counts. A read error is likely here: a far larger clone is one base away. The identical CDR3 is also encoded by other nucleotide sequences in the sample. V usage is TRDV1 and J usage is TRDJ2; 11 bases are a match to TRDD3. CDR3 length: 21 amino acids. The germline V gene encodes CDR1 TSWWSYY and CDR2 QGS. Germline trimming cut 3 bases from V and 8 bases from J; bases unmatched to any gene: 23. CDR3 DNA: TGTGCTCTTGGGGATCACTGGCCTGGGGGATACTCGGTGGTGGTGGCGGCACAACTCTTCTTT. This translates into CALGDHWPGGYSVVVAAQLFF.

In the case of this clone: The protein held in TCRdb is that of a much larger clone and does not match this DNA's translation at residue 4, likely because of a read error; the protein shown is translated from the DNA. This rearrangement joins TRDV2 to TRDJ2; TRDD3 matches at 7 bases. Germline values: CDR1 GEAIGNYY, CDR2 EKD. The CDR3 totals 16 residues. The CDR3 region has the DNA TGTGCCTGTAACACTAGGCCTGGGGGCTTGACAGCACAACTCTTCTTT. It translates to CACNTRPGGLTAQLFF.